The text below deals with one TCR beta chain. V lost 5 bases and J 0 bases, leaving 8 bases between the germline ends. The germline V gene encodes CDR1 LNHDA and CDR2 SQIVND (reference sequence). This CDR3 spans 13 amino acids. This sample stems from a study of blood T cell repertoires in COVID-19. Clones were sequenced by immunoSEQ multiplex PCR, and TCRdb holds only the in-frame ones, with some missing. The sample lists more than 300,000 clones; 88% were seen once. This clonotype originated in a woman aged 18-30 years who had recovered from COVID-19. The chain employs TRBV19 and TRBJ2-7; D gene ambiguous. The sequencing sample was made of PBMCs or T cells enriched from blood (not recorded which). The CDR3 is CASSLSSSYEQYF. CDR3 nucleotides: TGTGCCAGTAGTCTCTCGAGCTCCTACGAGCAGTACTTC.